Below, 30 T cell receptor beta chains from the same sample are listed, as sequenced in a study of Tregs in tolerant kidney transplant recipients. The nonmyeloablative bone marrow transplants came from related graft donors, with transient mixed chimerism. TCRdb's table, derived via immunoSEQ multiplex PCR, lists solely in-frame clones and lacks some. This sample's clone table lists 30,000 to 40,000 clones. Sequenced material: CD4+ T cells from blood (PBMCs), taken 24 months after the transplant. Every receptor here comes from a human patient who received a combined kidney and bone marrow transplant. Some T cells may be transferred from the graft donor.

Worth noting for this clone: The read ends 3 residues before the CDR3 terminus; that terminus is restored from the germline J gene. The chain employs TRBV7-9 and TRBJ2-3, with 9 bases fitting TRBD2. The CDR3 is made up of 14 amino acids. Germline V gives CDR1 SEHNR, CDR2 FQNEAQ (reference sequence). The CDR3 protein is CASSLAGERGAQYF. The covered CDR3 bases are TGTGCCAGCAGCTTAGCTGGGGAGCGGGGGGCG.

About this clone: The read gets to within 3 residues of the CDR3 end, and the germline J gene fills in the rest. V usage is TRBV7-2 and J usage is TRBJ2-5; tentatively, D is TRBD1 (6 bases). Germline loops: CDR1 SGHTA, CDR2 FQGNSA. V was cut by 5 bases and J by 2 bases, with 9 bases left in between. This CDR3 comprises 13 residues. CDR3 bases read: TGTGCCAGCAGCCCCACAGGGCAAGAGACC. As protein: CASSPTGQET. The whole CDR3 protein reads CASSPTGQETQYF.

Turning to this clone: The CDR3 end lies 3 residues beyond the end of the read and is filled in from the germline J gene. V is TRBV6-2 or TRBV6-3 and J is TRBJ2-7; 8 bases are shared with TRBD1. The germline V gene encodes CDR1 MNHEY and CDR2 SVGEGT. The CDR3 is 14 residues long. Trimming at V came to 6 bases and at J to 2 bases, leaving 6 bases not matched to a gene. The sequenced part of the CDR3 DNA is TGTGCCAGCAGGTCCGGGACAGGAACCTACGAG. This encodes CASRSGTGTYE. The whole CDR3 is CASRSGTGTYEQYF.

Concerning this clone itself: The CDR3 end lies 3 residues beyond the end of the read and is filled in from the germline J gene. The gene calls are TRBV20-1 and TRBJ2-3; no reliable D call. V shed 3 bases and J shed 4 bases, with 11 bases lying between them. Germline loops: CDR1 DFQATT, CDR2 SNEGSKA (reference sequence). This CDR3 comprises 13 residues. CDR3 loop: CSASLSSSDTQYF. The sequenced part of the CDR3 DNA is TGCAGTGCTAGTCTGTCCAGTTCAGATACG.

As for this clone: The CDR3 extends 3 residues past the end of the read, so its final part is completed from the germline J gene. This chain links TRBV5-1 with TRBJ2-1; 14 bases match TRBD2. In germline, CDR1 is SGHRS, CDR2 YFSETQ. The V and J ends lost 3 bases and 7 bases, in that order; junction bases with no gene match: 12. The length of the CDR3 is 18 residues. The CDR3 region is CASSYLRLAGGPGNEQFF. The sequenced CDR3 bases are TGCGCCAGCAGCTATCTGAGACTAGCGGGAGGGCCAGGTAATGAG.

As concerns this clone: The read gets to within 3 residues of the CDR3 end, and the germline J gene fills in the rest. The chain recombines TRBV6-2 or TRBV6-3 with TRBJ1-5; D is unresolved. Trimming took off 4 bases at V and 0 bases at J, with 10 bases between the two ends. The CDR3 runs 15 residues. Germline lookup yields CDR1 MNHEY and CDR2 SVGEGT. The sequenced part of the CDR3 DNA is TGTGCCAGCAGTTTTAGGCACAGTAGCAATCAGCCC. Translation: CASSFRHSSNQP. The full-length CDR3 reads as CASSFRHSSNQPQHF.

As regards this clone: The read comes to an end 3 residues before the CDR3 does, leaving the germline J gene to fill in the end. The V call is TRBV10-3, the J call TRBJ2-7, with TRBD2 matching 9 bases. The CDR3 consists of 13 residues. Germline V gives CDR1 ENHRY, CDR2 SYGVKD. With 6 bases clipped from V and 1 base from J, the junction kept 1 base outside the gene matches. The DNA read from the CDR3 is TGTGCCATCAGGACTAGCGGTTCCTACGAG. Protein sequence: CAIRTSGSYE. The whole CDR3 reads CAIRTSGSYEQYF.

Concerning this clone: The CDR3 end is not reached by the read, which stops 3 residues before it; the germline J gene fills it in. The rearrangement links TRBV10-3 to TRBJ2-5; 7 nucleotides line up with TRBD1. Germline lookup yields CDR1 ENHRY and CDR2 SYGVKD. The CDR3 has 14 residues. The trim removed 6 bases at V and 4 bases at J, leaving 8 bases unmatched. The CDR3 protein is CAIRQGMDLETQYF. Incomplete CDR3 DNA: TGTGCCATCAGACAGGGGATGGACTTAGAGACC.

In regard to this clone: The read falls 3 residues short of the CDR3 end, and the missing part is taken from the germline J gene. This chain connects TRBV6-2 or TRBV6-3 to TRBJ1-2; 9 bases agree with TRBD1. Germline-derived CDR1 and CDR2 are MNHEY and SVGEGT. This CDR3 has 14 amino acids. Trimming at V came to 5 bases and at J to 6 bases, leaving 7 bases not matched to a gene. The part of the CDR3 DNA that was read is TGTGCCAGCAGTCGCCCTGGGACAGGGAATGGC. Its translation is CASSRPGTGNG. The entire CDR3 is CASSRPGTGNGYTF.

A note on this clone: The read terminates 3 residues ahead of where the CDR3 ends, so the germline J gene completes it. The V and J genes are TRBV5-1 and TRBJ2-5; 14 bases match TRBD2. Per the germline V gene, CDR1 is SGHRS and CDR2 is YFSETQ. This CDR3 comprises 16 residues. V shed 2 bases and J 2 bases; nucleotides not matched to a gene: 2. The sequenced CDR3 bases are TGCGCCAGCAGCTTAGGGACTAGCGGGAGTCAAGAGACC. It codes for CASSLGTSGSQET. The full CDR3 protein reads CASSLGTSGSQETQYF.

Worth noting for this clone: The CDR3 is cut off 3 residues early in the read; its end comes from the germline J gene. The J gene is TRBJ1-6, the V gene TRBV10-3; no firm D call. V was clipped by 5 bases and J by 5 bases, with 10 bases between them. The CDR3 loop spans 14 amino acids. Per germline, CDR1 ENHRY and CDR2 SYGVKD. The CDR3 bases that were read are TGTGCCATCAGTCCCCAAGACAATAATTCACCC. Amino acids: CAISPQDNNSP. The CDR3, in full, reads CAISPQDNNSPLHF.

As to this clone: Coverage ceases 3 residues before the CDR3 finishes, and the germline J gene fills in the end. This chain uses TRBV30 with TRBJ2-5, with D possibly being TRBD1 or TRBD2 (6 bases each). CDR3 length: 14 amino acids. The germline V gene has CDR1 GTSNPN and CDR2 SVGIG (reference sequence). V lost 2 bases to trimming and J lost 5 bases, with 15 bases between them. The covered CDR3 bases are TGTGCCTGGAGTCTTGGAGGGGGTGTTGAGACC. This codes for CAWSLGGGVET. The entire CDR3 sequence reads CAWSLGGGVETQYF.

Partial CDR3 DNA: TGTGCCAGCAGTGACCAGCGGGCCCAAGAGACC. Translated, it gives CASSDQRAQET. The whole CDR3 sequence is CASSDQRAQETQYF. The chain is built from TRBV2 and TRBJ2-5, with a possible D match to TRBD2 (6 bases). The read terminates 3 residues ahead of where the CDR3 ends, so the germline J gene completes it. Germline-derived CDR1 and CDR2 are SNHLY and FYNNEI. V was shortened by 3 bases and J by 1 base, with 9 bases between the two germline ends. This CDR3 region has 14 residues.

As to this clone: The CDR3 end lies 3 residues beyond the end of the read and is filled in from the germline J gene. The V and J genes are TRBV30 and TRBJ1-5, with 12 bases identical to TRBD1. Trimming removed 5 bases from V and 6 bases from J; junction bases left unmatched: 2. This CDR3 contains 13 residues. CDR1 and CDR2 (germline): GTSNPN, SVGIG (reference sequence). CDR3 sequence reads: CAWGTGGGQPQHF. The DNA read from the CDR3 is TGTGCCTGGGGGACAGGGGGCGGTCAGCCC.

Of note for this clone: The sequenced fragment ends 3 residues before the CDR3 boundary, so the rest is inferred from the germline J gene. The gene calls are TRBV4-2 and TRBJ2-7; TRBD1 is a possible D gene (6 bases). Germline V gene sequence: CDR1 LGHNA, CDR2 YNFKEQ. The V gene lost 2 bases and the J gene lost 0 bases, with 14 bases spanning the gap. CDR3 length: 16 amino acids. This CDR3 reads CASSQPQRTASYEQYF. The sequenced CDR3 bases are TGTGCCAGCAGCCAACCACAAAGGACAGCCTCCTACGAG.

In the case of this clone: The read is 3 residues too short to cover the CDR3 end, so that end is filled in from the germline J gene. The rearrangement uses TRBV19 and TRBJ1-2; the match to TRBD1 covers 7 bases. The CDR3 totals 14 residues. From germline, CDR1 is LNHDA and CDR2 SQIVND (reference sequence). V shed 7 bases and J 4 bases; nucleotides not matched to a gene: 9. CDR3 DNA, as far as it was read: TGTGCCAGTAACCCCGGGCAGGGGGGCTATGGC. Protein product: CASNPGQGGYG. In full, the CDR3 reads CASNPGQGGYGYTF.

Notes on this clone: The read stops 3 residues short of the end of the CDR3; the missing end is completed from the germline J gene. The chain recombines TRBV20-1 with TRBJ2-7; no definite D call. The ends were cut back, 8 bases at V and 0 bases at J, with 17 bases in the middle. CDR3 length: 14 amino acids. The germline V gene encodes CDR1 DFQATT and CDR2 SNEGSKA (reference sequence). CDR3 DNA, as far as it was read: TGCAGTTTCTCGCGGTGGCAGAGCTCCTACGAG. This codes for CSFSRWQSSYE. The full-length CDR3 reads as CSFSRWQSSYEQYF.

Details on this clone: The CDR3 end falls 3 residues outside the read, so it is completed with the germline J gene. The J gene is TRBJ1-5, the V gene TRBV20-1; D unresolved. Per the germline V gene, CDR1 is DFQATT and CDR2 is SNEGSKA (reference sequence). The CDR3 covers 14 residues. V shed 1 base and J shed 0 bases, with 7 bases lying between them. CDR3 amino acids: CSARAQYSNQPQHF. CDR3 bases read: TGCAGTGCTAGAGCCCAGTATAGCAATCAGCCC.

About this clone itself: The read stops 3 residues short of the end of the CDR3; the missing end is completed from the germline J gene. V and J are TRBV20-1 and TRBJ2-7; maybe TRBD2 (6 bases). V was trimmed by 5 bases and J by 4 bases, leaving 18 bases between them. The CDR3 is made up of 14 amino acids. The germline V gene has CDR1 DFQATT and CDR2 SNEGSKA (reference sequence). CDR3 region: CSAEDRDSQYEQYF. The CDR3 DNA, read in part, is TGCAGTGCTGAAGACCGGGACTCCCAGTACGAG.

Partial CDR3 DNA: TGTGCCAGCAGCGCGGACTCGGAACGAGGTGAG. It specifies CASSADSERGE. The CDR3 reads in full as CASSADSERGEQFF. This chain connects TRBV9 to TRBJ2-1, with a tentative D call TRBD2 (5 bases). The CDR3 end is not reached by the read, which stops 3 residues before it; the germline J gene fills it in. V gave up 3 bases and J gave up 9 bases, with 16 bases separating them. This CDR3 contains 14 residues. CDR1 and CDR2 (germline): SGDLS, YYNGEE.

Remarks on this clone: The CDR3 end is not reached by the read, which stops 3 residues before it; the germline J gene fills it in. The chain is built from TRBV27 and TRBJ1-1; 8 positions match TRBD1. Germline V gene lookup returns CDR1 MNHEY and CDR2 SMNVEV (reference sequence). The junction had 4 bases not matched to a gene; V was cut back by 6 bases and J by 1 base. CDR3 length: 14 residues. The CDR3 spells CASRAGGKNTEAFF. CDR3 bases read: TGTGCCAGCAGGGCAGGGGGCAAGAACACTGAA.

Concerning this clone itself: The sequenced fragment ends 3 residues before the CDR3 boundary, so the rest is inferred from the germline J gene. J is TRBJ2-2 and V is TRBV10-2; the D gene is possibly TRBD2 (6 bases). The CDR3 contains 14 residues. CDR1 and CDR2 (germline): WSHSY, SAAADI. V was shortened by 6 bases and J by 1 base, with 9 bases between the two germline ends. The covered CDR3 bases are TGCGCCAGCAGGAACGGGGGGAACACCGGGGAG. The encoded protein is CASRNGGNTGE. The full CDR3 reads CASRNGGNTGELFF.

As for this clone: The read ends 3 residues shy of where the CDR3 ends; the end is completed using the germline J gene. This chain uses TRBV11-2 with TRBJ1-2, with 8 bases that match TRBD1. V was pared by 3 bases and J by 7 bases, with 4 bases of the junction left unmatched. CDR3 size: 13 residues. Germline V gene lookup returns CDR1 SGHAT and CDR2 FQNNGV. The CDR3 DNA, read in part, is TGTGCCAGCAGCTTGGACAGGGTTAGTGGC. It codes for CASSLDRVSG. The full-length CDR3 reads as CASSLDRVSGYTF.

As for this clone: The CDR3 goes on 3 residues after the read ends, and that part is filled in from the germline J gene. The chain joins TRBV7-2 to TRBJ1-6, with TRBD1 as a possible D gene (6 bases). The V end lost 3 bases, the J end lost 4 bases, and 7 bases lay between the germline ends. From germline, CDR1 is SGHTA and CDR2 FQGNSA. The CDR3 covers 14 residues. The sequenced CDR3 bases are TGTGCCAGCAGCTTGGACAGATATAATTCACCC. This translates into CASSLDRYNSP. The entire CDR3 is CASSLDRYNSPLHF.

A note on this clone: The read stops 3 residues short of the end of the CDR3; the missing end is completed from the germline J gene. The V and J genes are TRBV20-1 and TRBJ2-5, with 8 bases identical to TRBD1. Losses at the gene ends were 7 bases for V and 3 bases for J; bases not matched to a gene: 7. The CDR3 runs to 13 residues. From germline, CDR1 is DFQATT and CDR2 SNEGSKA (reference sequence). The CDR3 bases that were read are TGCAGTGTAACGGACAGGGAAAAAGAGACC. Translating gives CSVTDREKET. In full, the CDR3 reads CSVTDREKETQYF.

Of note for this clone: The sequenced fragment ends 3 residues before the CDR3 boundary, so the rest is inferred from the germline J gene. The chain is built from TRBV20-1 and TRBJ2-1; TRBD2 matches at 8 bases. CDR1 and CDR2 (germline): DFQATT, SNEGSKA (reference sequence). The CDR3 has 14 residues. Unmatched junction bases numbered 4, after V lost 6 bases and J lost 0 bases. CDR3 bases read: TGCAGTGCAAACAGCGGGAGCTCCTACAATGAG. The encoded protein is CSANSGSSYNE. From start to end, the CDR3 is CSANSGSSYNEQFF.

The CDR3 DNA, read in part, is TGTGCCAGCAGCTTAGGAACAGGTTATGGC. Its protein product is CASSLGTGYG. The full CDR3 sequence reads CASSLGTGYGYTF. The V and J genes are TRBV7-9 and TRBJ1-2, with D perhaps matching TRBD1 (5 bases). The CDR3 is cut off 3 residues early in the read; its end comes from the germline J gene. Between the trimmed V and J ends, which lost 1 base and 5 bases, there was a span of 8 bases. The CDR3 has 13 amino acids. Per the germline V gene, CDR1 is SEHNR and CDR2 is FQNEAQ (reference sequence).

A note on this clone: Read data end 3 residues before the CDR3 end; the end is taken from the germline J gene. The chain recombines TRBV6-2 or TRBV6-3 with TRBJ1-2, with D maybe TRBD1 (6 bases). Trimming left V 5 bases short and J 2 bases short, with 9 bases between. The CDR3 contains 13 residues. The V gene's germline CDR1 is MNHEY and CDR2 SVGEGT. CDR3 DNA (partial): TGTGCCAGCAGTCGGGACAAAAACTATGGC. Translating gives CASSRDKNYG. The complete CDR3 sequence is CASSRDKNYGYTF.

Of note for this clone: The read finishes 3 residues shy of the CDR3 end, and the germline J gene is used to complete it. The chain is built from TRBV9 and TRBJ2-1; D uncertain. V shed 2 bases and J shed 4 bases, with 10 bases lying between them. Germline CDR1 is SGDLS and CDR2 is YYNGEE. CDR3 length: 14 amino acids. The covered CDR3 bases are TGTGCCAGCAGCGTCCGCCAGTCTTACAATGAG. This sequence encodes CASSVRQSYNE. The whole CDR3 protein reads CASSVRQSYNEQFF.

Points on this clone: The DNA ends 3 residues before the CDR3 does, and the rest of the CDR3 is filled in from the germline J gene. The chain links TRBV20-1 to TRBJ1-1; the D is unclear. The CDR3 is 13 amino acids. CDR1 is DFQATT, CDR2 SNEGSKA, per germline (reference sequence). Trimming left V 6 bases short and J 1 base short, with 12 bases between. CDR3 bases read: TGCAGTGCCAGAATACAGAAGAACACTGAA. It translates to CSARIQKNTE. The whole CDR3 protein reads CSARIQKNTEAFF.